This T cell receptor beta chain was retrieved from a study of OX40 agonist ivuxolimab in advanced cancers. Autoimmune disease history or systemic immunosuppression led to patient exclusion. Data came from immunoSEQ multiplex PCR; TCRdb stores just in-frame clones and leaves some out. The sample has around 25,000 clones; 80% to 90% are singletons. The CDR3 covers 14 residues. Germline CDR1 LNHDA, CDR2 SQIVND (reference sequence). In its sample, this clone was seen once. The sequences come from CD4+ or CD8+ T cells sorted from blood, collected in a trial of the OX40 agonist ivuxolimab. This chain connects TRBV19 to TRBJ2-5, with 9 bases lining up with TRBD1. The last part of the DNA fits TRBJ2-7 better; the J call may be wrong. The origin of this receptor is an adult with an advanced solid tumor such as melanoma, head and neck, liver or kidney cancer. The CDR3 DNA reads as TGTGCCAGTAGTATGGGACAGGGAATCTACGAGCAGTACTTC. The encoded protein is CASSMGQGIYEQYF.